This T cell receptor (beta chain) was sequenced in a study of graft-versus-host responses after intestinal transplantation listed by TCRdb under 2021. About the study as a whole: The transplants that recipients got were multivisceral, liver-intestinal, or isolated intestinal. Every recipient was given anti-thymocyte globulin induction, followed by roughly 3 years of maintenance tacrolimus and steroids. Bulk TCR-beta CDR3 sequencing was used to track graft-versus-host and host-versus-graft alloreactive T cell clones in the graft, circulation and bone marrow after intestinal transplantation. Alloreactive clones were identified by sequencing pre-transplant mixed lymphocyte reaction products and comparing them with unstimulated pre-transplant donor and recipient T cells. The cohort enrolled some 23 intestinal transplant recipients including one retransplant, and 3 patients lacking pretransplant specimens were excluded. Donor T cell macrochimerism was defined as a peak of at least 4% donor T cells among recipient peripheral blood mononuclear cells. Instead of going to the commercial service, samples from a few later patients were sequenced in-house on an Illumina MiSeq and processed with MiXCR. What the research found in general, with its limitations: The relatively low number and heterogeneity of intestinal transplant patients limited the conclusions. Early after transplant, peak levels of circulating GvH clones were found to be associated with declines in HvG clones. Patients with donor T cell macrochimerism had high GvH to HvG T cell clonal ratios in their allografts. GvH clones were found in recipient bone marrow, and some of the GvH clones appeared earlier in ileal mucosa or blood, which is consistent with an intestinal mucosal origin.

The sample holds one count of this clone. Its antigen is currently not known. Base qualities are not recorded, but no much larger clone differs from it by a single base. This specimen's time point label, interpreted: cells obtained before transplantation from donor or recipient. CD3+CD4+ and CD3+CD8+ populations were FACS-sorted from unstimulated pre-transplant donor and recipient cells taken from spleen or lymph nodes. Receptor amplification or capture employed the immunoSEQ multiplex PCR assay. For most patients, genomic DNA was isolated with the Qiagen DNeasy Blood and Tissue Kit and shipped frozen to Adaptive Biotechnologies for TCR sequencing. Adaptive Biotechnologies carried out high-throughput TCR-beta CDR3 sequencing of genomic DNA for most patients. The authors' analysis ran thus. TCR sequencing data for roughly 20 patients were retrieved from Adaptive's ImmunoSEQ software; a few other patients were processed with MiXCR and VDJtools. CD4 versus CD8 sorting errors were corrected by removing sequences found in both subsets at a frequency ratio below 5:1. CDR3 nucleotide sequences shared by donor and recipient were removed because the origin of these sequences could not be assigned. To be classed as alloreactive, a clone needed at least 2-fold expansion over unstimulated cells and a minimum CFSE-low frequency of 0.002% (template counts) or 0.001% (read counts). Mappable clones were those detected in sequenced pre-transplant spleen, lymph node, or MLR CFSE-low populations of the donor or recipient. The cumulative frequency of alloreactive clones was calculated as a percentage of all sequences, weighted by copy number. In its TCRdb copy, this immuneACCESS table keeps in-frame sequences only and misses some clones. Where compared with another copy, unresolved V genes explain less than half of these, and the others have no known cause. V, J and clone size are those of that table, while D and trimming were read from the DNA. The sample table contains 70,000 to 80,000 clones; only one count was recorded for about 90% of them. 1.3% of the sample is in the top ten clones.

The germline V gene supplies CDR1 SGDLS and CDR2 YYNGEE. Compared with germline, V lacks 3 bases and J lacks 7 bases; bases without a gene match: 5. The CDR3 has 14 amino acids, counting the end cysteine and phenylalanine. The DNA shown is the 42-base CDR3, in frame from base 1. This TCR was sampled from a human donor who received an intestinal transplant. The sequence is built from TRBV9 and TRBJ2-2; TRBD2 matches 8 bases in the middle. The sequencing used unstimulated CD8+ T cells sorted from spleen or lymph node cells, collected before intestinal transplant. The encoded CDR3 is CASSAGGPNGELFF. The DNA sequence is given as TGTGCCAGCAGCGCGGGGGGGCCGAACGGGGAGCTGTTTTTT.